This TCR beta chain was retrieved from a study of blood T cell repertoires in COVID-19. Study information: Material from acute and convalescent COVID-19 was sourced from the United States, Italy and Spain. Sample material is recorded as cDNA or gDNA derived from T cells, B-cell-depleted T cells, or PBMCs.

As processed by the authors: Amplifying reference gene primers gave estimates of nucleated cell counts. Generated by immunoSEQ multiplex PCR, the TCRdb table keeps only in-frame clones and is missing some. The V and J calls and clone size come from that table; D and trimming were worked out from the DNA. The repertoire includes 180,000 or so clones, roughly 76% of them detected once, and around 8.9% sits in the top ten. The germline CDR1 and CDR2 sequences are MGHDK and SYGVNS. CDR3 size: 14 residues. V gave up 4 bases and J gave up 3 bases, with 10 bases separating them. V gene TRBV25-1 combines with J gene TRBJ1-3; D is uncertain. The sample was peripheral blood. The receptor comes from a woman between 45 and 65 years old with active or convalescent COVID-19. CDR3 in DNA: TGTGCCAGCAGTGCTGGAGGAGGTGGAAACACCATATATTTT. It encodes CASSAGGGGNTIYF. Supplemented by reference TRBV25-1 and TRBJ1-3, the full variable domain reads EADIYQTPRYLVIGTGKKITLECSQTMGHDKMYWYQQDPGMELHLIHYSYGVNSTEKGDLSSESTVSRIRTEHFPLTLESARPSHTSQYLCASSAGGGGNTIYFGEGSWLTVV.